The next 18 T cell receptor beta chains were all read from a single sample in a study of OX40 agonist ivuxolimab in advanced cancers. TCRdb's copy holds only in-frame clones and misses some; the assay was immunoSEQ multiplex PCR. The sample shows about 30,000 clones, 86% of them seen only once. The sequences come from CD4+ or CD8+ T cells sorted from blood, collected in a trial of the OX40 agonist ivuxolimab. These receptors were taken from an adult with an advanced solid tumor such as melanoma, head and neck, liver or kidney cancer.

This clone was observed a single time. The V call is TRBV4-1, the J call TRBJ2-1; maybe TRBD2 (5 bases). Deletions cut 0 bases from V and 3 bases from J, with 18 bases between. This CDR3 comprises 18 residues. Germline CDR1 reads MGHRA; CDR2 reads YSYEKL. The CDR3 protein is CASSQDAGAISNYNEQFF. In DNA form, the CDR3 reads TGCGCCAGCAGCCAAGATGCGGGTGCCATCTCCAACTACAATGAGCAGTTCTTC.

The chain joins TRBV27 to TRBJ2-7; 7 bases are a match to TRBD1. Losses at the gene ends were 6 bases for V and 0 bases for J; bases not matched to a gene: 5. The germline CDR1 and CDR2 sequences are MNHEY and SMNVEV (reference sequence). CDR3 size: 14 residues. In DNA, the CDR3 is TGTGCCAGCAGGCCGGGACAGTACTCCTACGAGCAGTACTTC. Translated, it gives CASRPGQYSYEQYF.

The chain employs TRBV7-3 and TRBJ2-5, with 12 bases identical to TRBD2. J lost 5 bases, V lost 4 bases, and 8 bases had no gene match. CDR1 and CDR2 (germline): SGHTA, FQGTGA. This CDR3 comprises 16 residues. The CDR3 nucleotides read TGTGCCAGCAGCTCCCCTAGCGGGAGGGCCGAGGAGACCCAGTACTTC. The encoded protein is CASSSPSGRAEETQYF.

V and J are TRBV29-1 and TRBJ1-1; the D gene is possibly TRBD1 (6 bases). CDR1 and CDR2 (germline): SQVTM, ANQGSEA. V was pared by 4 bases and J by 11 bases, with 17 bases between. CDR3 length: 12 residues. The CDR3 region is CSVGGPGQTAFF. In DNA, the CDR3 is TGCAGCGTTGGGGGCCCGGGACAAACGGCTTTCTTT. Complete variable domain (other parts from reference TRBV29-1 and TRBJ1-1): SAVISQKPSRDICQRGTSLTIQCQVDSQVTMMFWYRQQPGQSLTLIATANQGSEATYESGFVIDKFPISRPNLTFSTLTVSNMSPEDSSIYLCSVGGPGQTAFFGQGTRLTVV.

This chain connects TRBV7-6 to TRBJ2-5; 10 bases align to TRBD1. The J call could be wrong; TRBJ2-7 is a better fit for the DNA end. This CDR3 comprises 15 residues. Germline V gives CDR1 SGHVS, CDR2 FNYEAQ. CDR3 in amino acids: CASSYGTGDSYEQYF. CDR3 bases: TGTGCCAGCAGCTACGGGACAGGGGATTCCTACGAGCAGTACTTC.

The rearrangement uses TRBV27 and TRBJ2-5, with 13 bases that match TRBD2. CDR1 is MNHEY, CDR2 SMNVEV, per germline (reference sequence). CDR3 length: 20 amino acids. The junction had 10 bases not matched to a gene; V was cut back by 0 bases and J by 0 bases. The CDR3 bases are TGTGCCAGCAGTTTATCGCCGGGGACTAGCGGGGTGTGGGACCAAGAGACCCAGTACTTC. It codes for CASSLSPGTSGVWDQETQYF.

Turning to this clone: The same CDR3 also results from other DNA sequences found in this sample. The V gene is TRBV7-8, the J gene TRBJ1-5; the D gene is possibly TRBD1 (5 bases). The germline V and J ends were trimmed by 0 bases and 4 bases, with 13 bases remaining between them. The CDR3 consists of 16 residues. In germline, CDR1 is SGHVS, CDR2 FQNEAQ. The CDR3 DNA sequence: TGTGCCAGCAGCTTAGCGGCGGGACGATCTAATCAGCCCCAGCATTTT. Translated: CASSLAAGRSNQPQHF. Full variable domain (outside the CDR3, taken from reference TRBV7-8 and TRBJ1-5): GAGVSQSPRYKVAKRGQDVALRCDPISGHVSLFWYQQALGQGPEFLTYFQNEAQLDKSGLPSDRFFAERPEGSVSTLKIQRTQQEDSAVYLCASSLAAGRSNQPQHFGDGTRLSIL.

The rearrangement uses TRBV19 and TRBJ1-5; D not resolved. The length of the CDR3 is 13 residues. Trimming stripped 5 bases from V and 1 base from J, with 6 bases between. The V gene's germline CDR1 is LNHDA and CDR2 SQIVND (reference sequence). CDR3 in amino acids: CASSSSSNQPQHF. In nucleotides, the CDR3 is TGTGCCAGTAGTTCCAGCAGCAATCAGCCCCAGCATTTT. The whole variable domain, filled in from reference TRBV19 and TRBJ1-5, reads DGGITQSPKYLFRKEGQNVTLSCEQNLNHDAMYWYRQDPGQGLRLIYYSQIVNDFQKGDIAEGYSVSREKKESFPLTVTSAQKNPTAFYLCASSSSSNQPQHFGDGTRLSIL.

This chain connects TRBV18 to TRBJ2-1; TRBD1 matches 9 bases. The CDR3 covers 15 residues. CDR1 and CDR2 from the germline V gene are KGHSH and LQKENI. The V gene end was trimmed by 6 bases and the J gene end by 2 bases; junction bases not matched to a gene: 5. The CDR3 nucleotides read TGTGCCAGCTCCGACCGGGACAGGGCCTACAATGAGCAGTTCTTC. This gives the protein CASSDRDRAYNEQFF.

The chain uses TRBV27 and TRBJ1-1, with a weak D call TRBD1 (6 bases). V lost 3 bases and J lost 6, with 14 bases in between. Germline CDR1 and CDR2: MNHEY and SMNVEV (reference sequence). The CDR3 runs 14 residues. The CDR3 sequence is CASSFGGTGSEAFF. Written as DNA, the CDR3 is TGTGCCAGCAGTTTTGGGGGCACCGGGTCTGAAGCTTTCTTT.

V gene TRBV5-1 combines with J gene TRBJ2-5; D unresolved. The germline gives CDR1 SGHRS, CDR2 YFSETQ. This CDR3 has 14 amino acids. V was cut by 0 bases and J by 2 bases, with 8 bases left in between. CDR3 sequence (DNA): TGCGCCAGCAGCTTGGTAGGGTTTCAAGAGACCCAGTACTTC. It encodes CASSLVGFQETQYF. The variable domain in full, with the rest retrieved from reference TRBV5-1 and TRBJ2-5, is KAGVTQTPRYLIKTRGQQVTLSCSPISGHRSVSWYQQTPGQGLQFLFEYFSETQRNKGNFPGRFSGRQFSNSRSEMNVSTLELGDSALYLCASSLVGFQETQYFGPGTRLLVL.

This clone showed up just a few times. The chain uses TRBV6-5 and TRBJ1-2; a possible D gene is TRBD1 (6 bases). The CDR3 loop spans 12 amino acids. V dropped 2 bases and J dropped 8 bases, with 9 bases sitting between them. Looked up from germline, CDR1 is MNHEY and CDR2 is SVGAGI. CDR3: CASSYDRLGYTF. The CDR3 nucleotides are TGTGCCAGCAGTTACGACAGGTTGGGCTACACCTTC.

The gene calls are TRBV30 and TRBJ1-3; no firm D call. V was pared by 3 bases and J by 7 bases, with 13 bases between. The CDR3 covers 13 residues. Germline V gene sequence: CDR1 GTSNPN, CDR2 SVGIG (reference sequence). CDR3 nucleotide sequence: TGTGCCTGGAGGAAGCTGGGCGGGAACACCATATATTTT. This codes for CAWRKLGGNTIYF.

As DNA, the CDR3 is TGTGCCAGCACCCCGTCGATAGCGGCGTACAATGAGCAGTTCTTC. This codes for CASTPSIAAYNEQFF. The gene calls are TRBV11-3 and TRBJ2-1, with a possible D match to TRBD2 (6 bases). Trimming cost V 7 bases and J 4 bases, with 17 bases left between them. The germline V gene encodes CDR1 SGHNT and CDR2 YENEEA. The CDR3 contains 15 residues.

The chain has TRBV30 and TRBJ2-3; tentatively, D is TRBD2 (6 bases). This CDR3 comprises 13 residues. The ends were cut back, 7 bases at V and 6 bases at J, with 17 bases in the middle. Germline V gives CDR1 GTSNPN, CDR2 SVGIG (reference sequence). This chain's CDR3 is CASAEGHLDTQYF. CDR3 bases: TGTGCCTCCGCGGAGGGCCATCTTGATACGCAGTATTTT.

The CDR3: CASSTGQGAGNEQFF. The DNA of the CDR3 is TGTGCCAGCAGTACGGGACAGGGGGCCGGGAATGAGCAGTTCTTC. This sequence joins TRBV6-5 and TRBJ2-1, with 12 positions matching TRBD1. This CDR3 is built from 15 residues. Looked up from germline, CDR1 is MNHEY and CDR2 is SVGAGI. The trim removed 5 bases at V and 7 bases at J, leaving 6 bases unmatched.

The chain joins TRBV7-6 to TRBJ2-2, with 14 bases lining up with TRBD2. The CDR3 totals 17 residues. Germline values: CDR1 SGHVS, CDR2 FNYEAQ. V lost 6 bases and J lost 1; bases outside the gene matches: 4. CDR3 sequence (DNA): TGTGCCAGCAGTTACGGACTAGCGGGAGGGAACACCGGGGAGCTGTTTTTT. Translation: CASSYGLAGGNTGELFF.

The rearrangement joins TRBV7-3 to TRBJ2-1; possibly TRBD1 for D (5 bases). This CDR3 comprises 15 residues. V lost 1 base to trimming and J lost 8 bases, with 15 bases between them. CDR1 and CDR2 (germline): SGHTA, FQGTGA. Here the CDR3 reads CASSLSSGQIDEQFF. The CDR3 nucleotides are TGTGCCAGCAGCTTAAGCTCCGGACAAATAGATGAGCAGTTCTTC.